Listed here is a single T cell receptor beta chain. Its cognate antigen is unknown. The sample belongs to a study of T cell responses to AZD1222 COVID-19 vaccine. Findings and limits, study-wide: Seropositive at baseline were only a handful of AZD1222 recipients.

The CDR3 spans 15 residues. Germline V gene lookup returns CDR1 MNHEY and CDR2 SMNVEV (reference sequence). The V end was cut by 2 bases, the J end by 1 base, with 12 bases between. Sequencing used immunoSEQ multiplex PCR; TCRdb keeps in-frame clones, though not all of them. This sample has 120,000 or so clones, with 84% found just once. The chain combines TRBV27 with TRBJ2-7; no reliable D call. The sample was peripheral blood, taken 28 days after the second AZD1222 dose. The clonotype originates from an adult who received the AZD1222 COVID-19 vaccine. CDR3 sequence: CASSLSHTQSYEQYF. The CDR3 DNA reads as TGTGCCAGCAGTTTAAGTCACACGCAATCCTACGAGCAGTACTTC.